This T cell receptor (beta chain) was retrieved from a study of response to subunit inactivated influenza vaccine. General study findings and limits: It was suggested by the authors that few new T cells are recruited by each seasonal influenza vaccination.

This CDR3 region has 16 residues. Germline values: CDR1 MGHRA, CDR2 YSYEKL. V shed 4 bases and J 4 bases; nucleotides not matched to a gene: 8. This clonotype has just a few counts. No antigen is known for it. TCRdb ran MiXCR on the RT-PCR reads and lists one entry per CDR3 protein. The repertoire holds hundreds of thousands of distinct CDR3 sequences, approximately 11% seen once, with about 12% in the top ten. This receptor was identified in a man aged 50 or older who received an inactivated influenza vaccine. The sequenced sample was PBMCs from blood, obtained about 40 days after vaccination. The J gene is TRBJ2-3, the V gene TRBV4-1, with 10 bases fitting TRBD2. CDR3 bases: TGCGCCAGCAGCCCAAGCGTAGCGGGGGGCGCAGATACGCAGTATTTT. The encoded protein is CASSPSVAGGADTQYF.